This T cell receptor (beta chain) stems from a study of graft-versus-host responses after intestinal transplantation. Points from the study as a whole: Early post-transplant HvG declines tracked with peak circulating GvH clone levels.

Repertoires were generated with immunoSEQ multiplex PCR, while TCRdb's copy carries only in-frame clones and drops some. The table lists about 88,000 clones, approximately 90% of them singletons. On this clone: Its antigen is unknown.

The germline gives CDR1 LNHDA, CDR2 SQIVND (reference sequence). This CDR3 is built from 15 residues. V shed 6 bases and J shed 0 bases, with 13 bases lying between them. The TCR comes from a human donor who was the organ donor for an intestinal transplant. Here the sequenced sample was unstimulated CD4+ T cells sorted from spleen or lymph node cells, taken before transplant. J is TRBJ2-3 and V is TRBV19; possible D gene TRBD1, 6 bases. The CDR3 sequence is CASSKRQASTDTQYF. For the CDR3, the DNA is TGTGCCAGTAGCAAAAGACAGGCGAGCACAGATACGCAGTATTTT.